Described below is a single T cell receptor (beta chain) sequence and its context. This clonotype was seen many times. Its antigen specificity is not known. Base-call qualities are not available, and no considerably larger clone is one nucleotide away. Library creation used PCR. The sample was run on an Illumina HiSeq 4000. Bulk TCR libraries were prepared as previously described, using TCR primers listed in Table S5. The Qiagen AllPrep DNA/RNA kit was used to purify total RNA. Before analysis, reads from multiple sequencing runs of the same library were pooled. From the authors' description of their analysis: Reads were retained only if their TCR constant sequence matched exactly, and those retained reads were trimmed to 150 nt and grouped according to their 12-nt molecular barcodes. Within each barcode group, reads were sub-clustered at a 15% Levenshtein threshold, and quality-weighted consensus sequences were built per RNA molecule. Non-functional sequences were removed, as were lower-count sequences one edit away from another. Based on fitting two negative binomial distributions, any barcode sub-cluster with under 20% of the maximum read count was discarded. TCRdb reprocessing: public reads trimmed at Q25 with fastp, clones called with MiXCR, in-frame beta chains kept. Each CDR3 protein appears once, grouped with its most common genes and DNA. The V and J calls follow TCRdb's processing rather than the paper's. The sample yields about 320,000 distinct CDR3 sequences; roughly a fifth were counted once. The ten largest clones capture approximately 0.83% of the sample.

The data are from a study of molecular identifiers for immune sequencing clone quantification (dated by TCRdb to the late 2010s). Describing the broader study: For a replicate experiment, RNA from approximately 20,000 or 100,000 naive CD8 T cells was divided into five aliquots, of which four were sequenced. This methods study used CD8 T cells to benchmark TCR RNA copy counting and molecular-identifier clustering-based TCR repertoire sequencing (MIDCIRS).

Cut back by 5 bases and 3 bases, the V and J ends lie 18 bases apart. The CDR3, cysteine through phenylalanine, is 15 amino acids long. Left in the record is the CDR3 DNA by itself, 45 bases read in frame from the first base. CDR1 SGHRS and CDR2 YFSETQ were looked up in the germline V gene. Libraries of naive CD8 T cells were generated from about 21,000 to 970,000 sorted cells, with 10%, 30% or 50% of the purified RNA used. Naive CD8 T cells were FACS-sorted as CD8+CD4-CCR7+CD45RA+ on a BD FACSAria II into RLT Plus buffer. To test detection sensitivity, Jurkat RNA equal to approximately ten TCR copies was added to samples of roughly 18,000-1,000,000 naive CD8 T cells. CD8 T cells were enriched using RosetteSep CD8+ T Cell Enrichment Cocktail and Ficoll-Paque, and the enriched cells then underwent ACK red cell lysis. General conclusions and limits of the study: The naive libraries included spiked-in Jurkat TCR RNA (over nine copies' worth), and this RNA is not part of the donor repertoire. Without barcode sub-clustering, chimeric consensus sequences inflated TCR diversity; chimeras reached as high as 47%. The sizes of highly expanded clones could end up underestimated when identical TCR molecules share a barcode. Even against a background of some 920,000 naive CD8 T cells, spiked-in Jurkat TCR RNA amounting to a single cell's worth was reported to be detectable. About 2.9 recovered TCR RNA copies per cell were obtained by modeling, versus around 10 by digital PCR, implying a capture efficiency of 30% to 35%. In CMV-specific effector cells, clones with more than 20 RNA copies contained over 98% of molecules, whereas in naive cells such clones contained under 1% of molecules.

The chain employs TRBV5-1 and TRBJ2-7, and perhaps TRBD2 as D gene, on 6 matching bases. The sample was naive CD8+ T cells from blood, with Jurkat cell RNA spiked in. What the cell subset or site label conveys for this sample: FACS-sorted CD8+CD4-CCR7+CD45RA+ naive T cells. The TCR was taken from a human donor in good health. Some libraries in this study had Jurkat cell RNA spiked in. The CDR3 reads CASRGDYSGDYEQYF. The base sequence is TGCGCCAGCAGAGGTGACTACTCGGGGGACTACGAGCAGTACTTC. With the portions outside the CDR3 filled from the reference TRBV5-1 and TRBJ2-7 genes, the complete variable region becomes KAGVTQTPRYLIKTRGQQVTLSCSPISGHRSVSWYQQTPGQGLQFLFEYFSETQRNKGNFPGRFSGRQFSNSRSEMNVSTLELGDSALYLCASRGDYSGDYEQYFGPGTRLTVT.